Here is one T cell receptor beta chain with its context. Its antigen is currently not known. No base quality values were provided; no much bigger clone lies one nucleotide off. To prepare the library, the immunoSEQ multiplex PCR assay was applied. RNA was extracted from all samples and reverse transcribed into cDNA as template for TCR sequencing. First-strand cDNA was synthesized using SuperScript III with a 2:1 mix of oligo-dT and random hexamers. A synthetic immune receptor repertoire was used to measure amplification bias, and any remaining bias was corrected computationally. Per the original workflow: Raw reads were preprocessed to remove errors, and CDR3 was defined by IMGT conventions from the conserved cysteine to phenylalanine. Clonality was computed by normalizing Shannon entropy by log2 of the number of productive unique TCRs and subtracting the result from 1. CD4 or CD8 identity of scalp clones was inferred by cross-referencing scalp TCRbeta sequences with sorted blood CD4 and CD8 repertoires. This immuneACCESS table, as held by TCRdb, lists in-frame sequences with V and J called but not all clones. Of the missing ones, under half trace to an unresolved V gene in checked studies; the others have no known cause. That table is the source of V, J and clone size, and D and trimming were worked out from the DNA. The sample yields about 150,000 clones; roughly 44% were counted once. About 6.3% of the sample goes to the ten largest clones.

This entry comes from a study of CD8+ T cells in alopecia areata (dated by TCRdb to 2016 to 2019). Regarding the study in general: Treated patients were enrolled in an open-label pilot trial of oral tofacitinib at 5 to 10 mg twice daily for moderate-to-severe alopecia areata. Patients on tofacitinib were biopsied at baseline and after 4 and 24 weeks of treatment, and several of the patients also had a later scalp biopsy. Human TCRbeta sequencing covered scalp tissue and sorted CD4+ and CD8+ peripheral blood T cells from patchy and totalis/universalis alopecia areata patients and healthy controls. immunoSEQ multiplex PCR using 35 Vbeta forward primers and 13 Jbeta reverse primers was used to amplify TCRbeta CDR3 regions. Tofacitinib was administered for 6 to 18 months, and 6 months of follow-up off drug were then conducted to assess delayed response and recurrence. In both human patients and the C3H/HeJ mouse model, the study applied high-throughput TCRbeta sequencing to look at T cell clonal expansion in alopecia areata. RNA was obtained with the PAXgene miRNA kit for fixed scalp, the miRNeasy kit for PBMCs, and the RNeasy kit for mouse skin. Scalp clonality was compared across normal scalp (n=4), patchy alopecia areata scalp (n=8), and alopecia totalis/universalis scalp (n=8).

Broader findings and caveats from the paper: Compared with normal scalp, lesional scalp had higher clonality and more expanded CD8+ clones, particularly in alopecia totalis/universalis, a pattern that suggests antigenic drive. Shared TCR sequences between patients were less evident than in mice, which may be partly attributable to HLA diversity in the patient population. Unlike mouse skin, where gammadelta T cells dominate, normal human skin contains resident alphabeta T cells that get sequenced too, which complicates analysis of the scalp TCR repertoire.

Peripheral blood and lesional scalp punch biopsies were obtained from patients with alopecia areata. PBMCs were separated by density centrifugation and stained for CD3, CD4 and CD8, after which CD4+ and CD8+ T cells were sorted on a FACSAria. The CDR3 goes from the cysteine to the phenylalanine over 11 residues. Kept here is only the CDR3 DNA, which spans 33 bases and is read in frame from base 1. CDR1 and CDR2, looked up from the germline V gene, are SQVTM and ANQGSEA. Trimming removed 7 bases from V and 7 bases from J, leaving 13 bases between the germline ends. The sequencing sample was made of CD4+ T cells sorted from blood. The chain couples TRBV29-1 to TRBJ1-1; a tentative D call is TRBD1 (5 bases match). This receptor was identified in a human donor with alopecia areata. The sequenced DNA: TGCAGCGCCTACGGGGCCCTTGAAGCTTTCTTT. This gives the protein CSAYGALEAFF.